These T cell receptor beta chains were read from a single sample in a study of blood T cell repertoires in COVID-19. Repertoires were generated with immunoSEQ multiplex PCR, while TCRdb's copy carries only in-frame clones and drops some. The data show about 300,000 clones, approximately 89% seen once. Material for sequencing was peripheral blood. Receptors were obtained from a woman in her twenties or thirties with COVID-19, enrolled during active disease. The CDR3 runs from the conserved cysteine through the conserved F or W. A D gene is named only where the DNA matches it firmly. Not every row has a clone size; where given, it reads once, few, many or a size class.

NA	NA	TRBJ1-3	TRBV28	CASSRFSSAGNTIYF	TGTGCCAGCAGTCGATTTTCGTCGGCTGGAAACACCATATATTTT
NA	NA	TRBJ2-7	TRBV27	CASSTSVGRDYEQYF	TGTGCCAGCAGCACATCAGTAGGCAGGGACTACGAGCAGTACTTC
NA	TRBD2	TRBJ2-1	TRBV28	CASSLGFAGGVHDEQFF	TGTGCCAGCAGTTTAGGTTTCGCGGGGGGGGTCCATGATGAGCAGTTCTTC
NA	NA	TRBJ2-1	TRBV19	CASRGAGLYNEQFF	TGTGCCAGTCGGGGGGCGGGGCTCTACAATGAGCAGTTCTTC
NA	TRBD1	TRBJ2-1	TRBV18	CASSPLVGTGGEMKQFF	TGTGCCAGCTCACCGTTGGTAGGGACAGGGGGTGAAATGAAGCAGTTCTTC
NA	NA	TRBJ1-1	TRBV24-1	CATSDSGSTEAFF	TGTGCCACCAGTGATTCGGGGAGCACTGAAGCTTTCTTT
NA	NA	TRBJ1-2	TRBV30	CAWSGSIGQIYGYTF	TGTGCCTGGAGTGGATCGATTGGACAGATCTATGGCTACACCTTC
NA	NA	TRBJ2-2	TRBV5-1	CASSIGDTGELFF	TGCGCCAGTAGCATAGGGGACACCGGGGAGCTGTTTTTT
few	NA	TRBJ2-3	TRBV10-2	CASEPWGAVTDTQYF	TGCGCCAGCGAACCATGGGGAGCGGTCACAGATACGCAGTATTTT
NA	TRBD2	TRBJ2-4	TRBV3-1/TRBV3-2	CASTWTSGGTRGIQYF	TGTGCCAGCACCTGGACTAGCGGGGGGACCCGGGGCATTCAGTACTTC
NA	NA	TRBJ2-1	TRBV9	CASSVEGTGTEQFF	TGTGCCAGCAGCGTAGAGGGGACTGGGACTGAGCAGTTCTTC
once	TRBD2	TRBJ2-1	TRBV6-2/TRBV6-3	CASSYSGGIYNEQFF	TGTGCCAGCAGTTATAGCGGGGGGATCTACAATGAGCAGTTCTTC
NA	TRBD1	TRBJ1-3	TRBV19	CASRTGAGNTIYF	TGTGCCAGTAGAACAGGGGCTGGAAACACCATATATTTT
NA	TRBD1	TRBJ1-2	TRBV3-1/TRBV3-2	CASSDNSGGEGYTF	TGTGCCAGCAGCGACAATTCAGGGGGCGAAGGCTACACCTTC
NA	TRBD1	TRBJ1-2	TRBV7-9	CASRLTGSHTF	TGTGCCAGCAGACTGACAGGGTCCCACACCTTC
NA	NA	TRBJ1-2	TRBV6-5	CASSPLTGSYGYTF	TGTGCCAGCAGCCCGCTTACAGGGAGCTATGGCTACACCTTC
NA	TRBD1	TRBJ1-2	TRBV29-1	CSVLQGDGYTF	TGCAGCGTATTACAGGGGGATGGCTACACCTTC
NA	NA	TRBJ2-7	TRBV9	CASSPQVGTTSYEQYF	TGTGCCAGCAGCCCCCAAGTAGGAACTACATCCTACGAGCAGTACTTC
NA	NA	TRBJ1-1	TRBV11-2	CASSFTDTEAFF	TGTGCCAGCAGCTTTACGGACACTGAAGCTTTCTTT
NA	NA	TRBJ2-6	TRBV29-1	CSGSGLSGANVLTF	TGCAGCGGTTCAGGGCTCTCTGGGGCCAACGTCCTGACTTTC
NA	TRBD1	TRBJ2-7	TRBV19	CASSVSTGGTYEQYF	TGTGCCAGTAGTGTGTCGACAGGGGGAACCTACGAGCAGTACTTC
few	TRBD1	TRBJ2-1	TRBV10-1	CASSLAGTGGYNEQFF	TGCGCCAGCAGTTTGGCCGGGACAGGGGGCTACAATGAGCAGTTCTTC
NA	NA	TRBJ1-4	TRBV5-5	CASTSWGGGEKLFF	TGTGCCAGCACCTCGTGGGGGGGAGGTGAAAAACTGTTTTTT
NA	TRBD1	TRBJ2-2	TRBV2	CASRLDRGYGELFF	TGTGCCAGCAGGCTAGACAGGGGTTACGGGGAGCTGTTTTTT
NA	NA	TRBJ1-6	TRBV11-2	CASSPLVGGSYNSPLHF	TGTGCCAGCAGTCCCCTGGTCGGGGGGTCCTATAATTCACCCCTCCACTTT
NA	TRBD2	TRBJ2-1	TRBV5-1	CASSLTAGGEQFF	TGCGCCAGCAGCTTAACCGCGGGAGGGGAGCAGTTCTTC
NA	TRBD1	TRBJ2-1	TRBV5-1	CASSPGQGSYNEQFF	TGCGCCAGCAGCCCCGGACAGGGTTCCTACAATGAGCAGTTCTTC
NA	NA	TRBJ2-7	TRBV10-2	CASSDSGNPPYEQYF	TGCGCCAGCAGTGATTCGGGTAATCCCCCCTACGAGCAGTACTTC
NA	TRBD1	TRBJ2-7	TRBV5-4	CASSVTGADEQYF	TGTGCCAGCAGCGTCACAGGGGCGGACGAGCAGTACTTC
NA	NA	TRBJ2-7	TRBV4-2	CASSQEAYHYEQYF	TGTGCCAGCAGCCAGGAGGCCTACCACTACGAGCAGTACTTC
NA	TRBD1	TRBJ1-2	TRBV7-9	CASSNPGQGKTMYTF	TGTGCCAGCAGCAATCCCGGACAGGGGAAGACTATGTACACCTTC
NA	NA	TRBJ1-5	TRBV5-8	CASSLFGNQPQHF	TGTGCCAGCAGCTTATTCGGCAATCAGCCCCAGCATTTT
NA	NA	TRBJ2-3	TRBV11-3	CASSLGGSTDTQYF	TGTGCCAGCAGCTTGGGGGGAAGCACAGATACGCAGTATTTT
NA	TRBD2	TRBJ2-1	TRBV10-3	CAISDSSGRGRYNEQFF	TGTGCCATCAGTGACTCGAGCGGGAGGGGGAGATACAATGAGCAGTTCTTC
few	TRBD2	TRBJ2-1	TRBV6-5	CASSGLAGGDEQFF	TGTGCCAGCTCCGGACTAGCGGGGGGGGATGAGCAGTTCTTC
NA	TRBD2	TRBJ2-1	TRBV11-2	CASSLGFGGGRYNEQFF	TGTGCCAGCAGCTTAGGGTTCGGCGGGGGGCGGTACAATGAGCAGTTCTTC
once	NA	TRBJ1-2	TRBV21-1	CASSTDLLGGWYGYTF	TGTGCCAGCAGCACCGACCTTTTAGGGGGTTGGTATGGCTACACCTTC